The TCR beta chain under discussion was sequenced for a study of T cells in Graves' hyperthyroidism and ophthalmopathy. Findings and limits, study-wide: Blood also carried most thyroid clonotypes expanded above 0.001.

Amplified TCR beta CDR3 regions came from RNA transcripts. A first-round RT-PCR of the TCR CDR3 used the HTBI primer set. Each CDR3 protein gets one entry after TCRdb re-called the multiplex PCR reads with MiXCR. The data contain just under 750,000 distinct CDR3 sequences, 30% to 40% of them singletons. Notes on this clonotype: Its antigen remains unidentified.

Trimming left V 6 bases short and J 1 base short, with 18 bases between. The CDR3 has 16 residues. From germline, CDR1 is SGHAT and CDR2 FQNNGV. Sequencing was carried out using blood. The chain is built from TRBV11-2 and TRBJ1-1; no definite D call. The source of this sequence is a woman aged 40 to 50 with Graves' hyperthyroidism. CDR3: CASSYPLGGKNTEAFF. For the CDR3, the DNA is TGTGCCAGCAGTTATCCTCTGGGAGGGAAGAACACTGAAGCTTTCTTT.